This T cell receptor (beta chain) is from a study of T cells in Graves' hyperthyroidism and ophthalmopathy. Study-wide findings and caveats: Ophthalmopathy could be told apart from stable hyperthyroidism with a 13 V-J model. Most clonotypes expanded in thyroid above 0.001 were likewise present in blood.

RNA transcripts yielded amplified TCR beta CDR3 regions. RT-PCR in the first round (using the HTBI primer set) targeted the TCR CDR3. TCRdb fed the multiplex PCR reads into MiXCR, producing one record per CDR3 protein. Of under 250,000 distinct CDR3 sequences in the sample, roughly a sixth are singletons; the top ten hold about 50%. It was uncontrolled infection, other autoimmune disease, pregnancy or lactation that excluded patients. Using roughly 9.4 ml of fresh peripheral blood, PBMCs were prepared. Germline lookup yields CDR1 SGDLS and CDR2 YYNGEE. The CDR3 is 15 amino acids. Remarks on this clonotype: Its antigen is as yet unknown. The germline gene is not matched at one end of the junction; a read error may be the cause.

The receptor comes from a woman between 45 and 65 years old with Graves' hyperthyroidism. The chain is built from TRBV9 and TRBJ2-7; D might be TRBD2 (6 bases). Material: blood. CDR3 region: CTSSVDVSGPYEQYF. The DNA for the CDR3 is TGTACCAGCAGCGTAGATGTTAGCGGACCGTACGAGCAGTACTTC. Full variable domain (missing parts from reference TRBV9 and TRBJ2-7): DSGVTQTPKHLITATGQRVTLRCSPRSGDLSVYWYQQSLDQGLQFLIQYYNGEERAKGNILERFSAQQFPDLHSELNLSSLELGDSALYFCTSSVDVSGPYEQYFGPGTRLTVT.